One and the same sample provided the 3 T cell receptor beta chains below, sequenced in a study of identical twins. TCRdb ran MiXCR on the 5' RACE reads and lists one entry per CDR3 protein. The table records a few hundred thousand distinct CDR3 sequences, around 8.8% of them present only once. These data were also filed under a second study, of yellow fever vaccine responses in identical twins.

The sequenced sample was CD8+ T cells sorted from blood. All receptors come from a woman aged 18-29 years in good health.

A few counts support this clonotype. The chain is built from TRBV20-1 and TRBJ2-7; tentative D call: TRBD2 (5 bases). The CDR3 is 16 residues long. V lost 1 base and J 3 bases, leaving 19 bases between the germline ends. Germline CDR1 is DFQATT and CDR2 is SNEGSKA (reference sequence). The CDR3 loop reads CSARGHGGRSSYEQYF. The CDR3 DNA follows: TGCAGTGCTAGAGGGCATGGAGGCCGATCCAGCTACGAGCAGTACTTC.

Notes on this clonotype: A read error is possible here, since a much larger clone lies one base away. The chain links TRBV3-1 to TRBJ2-3, with D perhaps matching TRBD1 or TRBD2 (5 bases each). The CDR3 is made up of 15 amino acids. V was pared by 1 base and J by 1 base, with 9 bases between. Germline V gene sequence: CDR1 LGHDT, CDR2 YNNKEL (reference sequence). The CDR3 bases are TGTGCCAGCAGCCAAGCAGGGACGGGCACAGATACGCAGTATTTT. It codes for CASSQAGTGTDTQYF.

There are many counts of this clonotype. The rearrangement uses TRBV4-2 and TRBJ2-1, with TRBD2 identical over 7 bases. The CDR3 contains 16 residues. Germline loops: CDR1 LGHNA, CDR2 YNFKEQ. J lost 5 bases, V lost 4 bases, and 11 bases had no gene match. The CDR3 DNA is TGTGCCAGCAGCCCCCGGCCTAGCGGACCCCACAATGAGCAGTTCTTC. This translates into CASSPRPSGPHNEQFF.